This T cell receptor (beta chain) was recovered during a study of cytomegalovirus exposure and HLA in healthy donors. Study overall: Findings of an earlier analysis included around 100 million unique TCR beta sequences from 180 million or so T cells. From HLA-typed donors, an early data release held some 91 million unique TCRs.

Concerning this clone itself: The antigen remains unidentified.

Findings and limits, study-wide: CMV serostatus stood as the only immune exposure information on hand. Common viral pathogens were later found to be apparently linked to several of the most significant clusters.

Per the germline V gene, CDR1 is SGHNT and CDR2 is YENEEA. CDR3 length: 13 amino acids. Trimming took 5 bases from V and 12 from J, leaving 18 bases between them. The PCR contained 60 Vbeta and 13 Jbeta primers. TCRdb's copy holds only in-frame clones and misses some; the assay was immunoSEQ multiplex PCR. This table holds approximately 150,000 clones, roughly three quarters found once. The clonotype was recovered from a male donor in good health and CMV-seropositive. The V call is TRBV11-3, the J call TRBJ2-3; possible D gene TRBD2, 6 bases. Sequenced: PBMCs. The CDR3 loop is CASSPTEGLGQYF. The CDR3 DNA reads TGTGCCAGCAGCCCCACGGAGGGCCTAGGACAGTATTTT.